A single TCR beta chain is shown here with its context. Its antigen specificity is not known. Base-call qualities are not available, and no considerably larger clone is one nucleotide away. Sorted unstimulated T cells and proliferating T cells recovered from mixed lymphocyte reactions underwent TCRbeta CDR3 sequencing. Fresh whole blood from ten HLA-typed healthy donors was used as the source from which PBMCs were isolated. Clipping removes 5 bases from V and 13 bases from J, with 10 as the unmatched junction base count. Including cysteine and phenylalanine, the CDR3 has 12 amino acids. Only the CDR3 DNA is retained, 36 bases long and in frame from the first base. From the germline V gene (reference sequence), CDR1 is SEHNR and CDR2 is FQNEAQ. Receptor amplification or capture employed the immunoSEQ multiplex PCR assay. Each sample had around 100,000 TCR templates assayed by the deep sequencing platform. Genomic DNA extracted from sorted T cells was used for TCRbeta CDR3 sequencing. The authors' analysis ran thus. The R programming language was used for clonal analysis of the TCRbeta CDR3 data. Comparing unstimulated samples against CFSE-low samples taken after the reaction was how alloreactive CD4+ and CD8+ clones were defined. Regulatory or non-regulatory origin was assigned to alloreactive CD4+ clones by matching of sequences to sorted unstimulated Treg and non-Treg repertoires. This immuneACCESS table, as held by TCRdb, lists in-frame sequences with V and J called but not all clones. Of the missing ones, under half trace to an unresolved V gene in checked studies; the others have no known cause. That table supplies the V and J calls and clone size; D and trimming were determined from the DNA. This sample has some 97,000 clones in its table, and 91% of those were observed once. The top ten hold more than 2.5% of the sample.

This specimen belongs to a study of siplizumab effects on memory and regulatory T cells (dated by TCRdb to the late 2010s). Study-wide context: The effect of the anti-CD2 antibody siplizumab on alloreactive T-cell subsets was examined in allogeneic mixed lymphocyte reactions constructed from human PBMCs.

On the study overall, not on this receptor specifically: In reactions with siplizumab, an average of approximately 69% of mappable alloreactive CD4+ clones were Treg-derived, compared with 25% to 30% in control reactions. For roughly 75-97% of proliferating CD4+ or CD8+ clones, no naive or memory phenotype could be assigned. No functional confirmation was obtained for the suppressive function of proliferating Tregs from siplizumab cultures. Because sequences below about 10^-5 frequency were poorly captured, only a minor fraction of alloreactive clones could be mapped to unstimulated subsets. Siplizumab significantly reduced the cumulative frequency of alloreactive sequences traceable to unstimulated CD4+ memory T cells. Greater diversity appeared to be present in unstimulated naive T cells than in memory T cells, and a substantial contribution to the alloresponse seemed to be made by naive cells.

The TCR originated in a human donor in good health. Some clones in this sample may be carry-over from other donors' samples. Recombination connected TRBV7-9 to TRBJ2-7, with 8 middle bases fitting TRBD1. The sequencing sample was made of CD4+ T cells sorted from blood. The CDR3 protein is CASSAKDRGCYF. The DNA sequence reads TGTGCCAGCAGCGCGAAAGACAGGGGATGCTACTTC.